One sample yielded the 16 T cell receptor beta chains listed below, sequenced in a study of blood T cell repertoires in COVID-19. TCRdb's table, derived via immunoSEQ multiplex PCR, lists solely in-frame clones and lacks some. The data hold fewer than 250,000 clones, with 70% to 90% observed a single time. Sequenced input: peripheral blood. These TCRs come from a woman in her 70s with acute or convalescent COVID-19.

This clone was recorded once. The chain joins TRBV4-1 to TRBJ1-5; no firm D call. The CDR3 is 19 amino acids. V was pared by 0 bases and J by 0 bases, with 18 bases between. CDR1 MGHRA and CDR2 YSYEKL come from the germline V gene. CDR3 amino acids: CASSQDLPAPVYSNQPQHF. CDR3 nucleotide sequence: TGCGCCAGCAGCCAAGATCTACCCGCGCCGGTTTATAGCAATCAGCCCCAGCATTTT.

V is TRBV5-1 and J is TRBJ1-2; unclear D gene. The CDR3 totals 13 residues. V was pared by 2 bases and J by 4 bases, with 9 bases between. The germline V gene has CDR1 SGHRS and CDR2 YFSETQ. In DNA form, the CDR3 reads TGCGCCAGCAGCTTCCCGGGTAGCTATGGCTACACCTTC. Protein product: CASSFPGSYGYTF.

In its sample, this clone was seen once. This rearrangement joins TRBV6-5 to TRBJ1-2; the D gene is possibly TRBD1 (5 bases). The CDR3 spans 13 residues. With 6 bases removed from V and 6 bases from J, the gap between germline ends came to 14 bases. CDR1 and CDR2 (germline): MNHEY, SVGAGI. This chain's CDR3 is CASRASGIDGYTF. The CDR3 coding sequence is TGTGCCAGCAGGGCTTCAGGGATCGATGGCTACACCTTC.

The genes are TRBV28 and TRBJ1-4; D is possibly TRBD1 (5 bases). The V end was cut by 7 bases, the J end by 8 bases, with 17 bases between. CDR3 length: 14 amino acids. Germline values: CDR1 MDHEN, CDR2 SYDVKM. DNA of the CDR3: TGTGCCAGCACTTTGCGGGGGGACTGGGAAAAACTGTTTTTT. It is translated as CASTLRGDWEKLFF.

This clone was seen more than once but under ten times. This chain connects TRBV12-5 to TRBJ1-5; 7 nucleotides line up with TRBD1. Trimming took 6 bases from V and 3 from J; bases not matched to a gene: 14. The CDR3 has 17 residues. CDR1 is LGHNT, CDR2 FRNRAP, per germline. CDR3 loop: CASGSTMGQSVNQPQHF. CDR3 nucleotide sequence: TGTGCTAGTGGATCAACGATGGGACAGAGTGTCAATCAGCCCCAGCATTTT.

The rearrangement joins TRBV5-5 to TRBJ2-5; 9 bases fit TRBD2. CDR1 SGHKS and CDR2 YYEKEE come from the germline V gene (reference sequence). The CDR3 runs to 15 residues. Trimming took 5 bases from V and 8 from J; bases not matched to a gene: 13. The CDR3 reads CASRPPGREGRTQYF. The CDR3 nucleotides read TGTGCCAGCAGACCCCCTGGGCGGGAGGGTCGAACCCAGTACTTC.

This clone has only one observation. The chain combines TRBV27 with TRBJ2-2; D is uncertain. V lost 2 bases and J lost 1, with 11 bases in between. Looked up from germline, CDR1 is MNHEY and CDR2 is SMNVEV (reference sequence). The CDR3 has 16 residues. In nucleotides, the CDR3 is TGTGCCAGCAGTTTAGCGGCAGCTCTGAACACCGGGGAGCTGTTTTTT. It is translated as CASSLAAALNTGELFF.

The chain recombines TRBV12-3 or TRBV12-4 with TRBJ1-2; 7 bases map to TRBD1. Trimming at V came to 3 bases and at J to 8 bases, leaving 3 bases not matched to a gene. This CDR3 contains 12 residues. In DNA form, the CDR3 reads TGTGCCAGCAGTTTGGGACAGAGAGGCTACACCTTC. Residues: CASSLGQRGYTF.

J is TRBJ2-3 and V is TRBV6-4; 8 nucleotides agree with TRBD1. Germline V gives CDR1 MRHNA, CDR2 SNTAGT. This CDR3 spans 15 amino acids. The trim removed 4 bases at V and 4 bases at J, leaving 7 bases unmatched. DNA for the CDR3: TGTGCCAGCAGTGCTTGGACAGGGAGGTCAGATACGCAGTATTTT. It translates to CASSAWTGRSDTQYF.

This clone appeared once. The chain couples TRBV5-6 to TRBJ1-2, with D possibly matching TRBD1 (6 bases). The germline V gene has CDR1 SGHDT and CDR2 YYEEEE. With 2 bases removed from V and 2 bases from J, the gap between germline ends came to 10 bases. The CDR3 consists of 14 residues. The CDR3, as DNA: TGTGCCAGCAGCTTTACAGGGCCCAACTATGGCTACACCTTC. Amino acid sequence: CASSFTGPNYGYTF.

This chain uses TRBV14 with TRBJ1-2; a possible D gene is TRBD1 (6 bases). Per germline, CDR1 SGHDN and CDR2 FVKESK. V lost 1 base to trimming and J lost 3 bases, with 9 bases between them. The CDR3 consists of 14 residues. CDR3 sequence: CASSQGQGHYGYTF. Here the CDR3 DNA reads TGTGCCAGCAGCCAAGGTCAGGGGCACTATGGCTACACCTTC.

CDR3 nucleotides: TGCGCCAGCAGCCCGAGGACAGGTTCGAACACTGAAGCTTTCTTT. It specifies CASSPRTGSNTEAFF. The rearrangement uses TRBV4-1 and TRBJ1-1; 7 bases fit TRBD1. Germline lookup yields CDR1 MGHRA and CDR2 YSYEKL. Trimming at V came to 4 bases and at J to 1 base, leaving 6 bases not matched to a gene. This CDR3 contains 15 residues.

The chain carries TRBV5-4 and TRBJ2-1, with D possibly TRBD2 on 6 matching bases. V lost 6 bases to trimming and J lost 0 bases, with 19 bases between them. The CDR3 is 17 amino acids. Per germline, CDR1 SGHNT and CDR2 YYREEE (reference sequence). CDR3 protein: CASTSSPGVPSYNEQFF. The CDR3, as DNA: TGTGCCAGCACCTCAAGTCCGGGGGTTCCCTCCTACAATGAGCAGTTCTTC.

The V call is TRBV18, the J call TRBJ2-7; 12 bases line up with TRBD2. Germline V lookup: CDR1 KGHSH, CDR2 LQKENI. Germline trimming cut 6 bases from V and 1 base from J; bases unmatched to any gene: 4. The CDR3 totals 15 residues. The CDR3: CASSRGLAGSYEQYF. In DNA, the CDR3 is TGTGCCAGCTCCCGAGGACTAGCGGGATCCTACGAGCAGTACTTC. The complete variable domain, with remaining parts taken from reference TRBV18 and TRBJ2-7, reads NAGVMQNPRHLVRRRGQEARLRCSPMKGHSHVYWYRQLPEEGLKFMVYLQKENIIDESGMPKERFSAEFPKEGPSILRIQQVVRGDSAAYFCASSRGLAGSYEQYFGPGTRLTVT.

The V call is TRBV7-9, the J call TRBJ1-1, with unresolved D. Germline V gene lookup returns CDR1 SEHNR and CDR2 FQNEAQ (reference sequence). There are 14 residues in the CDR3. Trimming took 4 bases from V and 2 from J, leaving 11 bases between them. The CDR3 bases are TGTGCCAGCAGCTATCCCGGTCATAACACTGAAGCTTTCTTT. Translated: CASSYPGHNTEAFF.

For the CDR3, the DNA is TGTGCCCTAGGGAGCTCTGGAAACACCATATATTTT. This translates into CALGSSGNTIYF. This chain connects TRBV12-3 or TRBV12-4 to TRBJ1-3; D gene unclear. With 11 bases removed from V and 0 bases from J, the gap between germline ends came to 8 bases. The CDR3 is 12 residues long.